The 14 T cell receptor beta chains presented below share a single source sample, sequenced in a study of regulatory T cells in long-lasting Graves disease. Described time point: newly diagnosed GD, antithyroid drugs for less than 3 months. PBMC RNA served as the TCR library source. The authors built TCR beta libraries using iRepertoire HTBI primers and Arm-PCR of CDR3 regions. TCRdb itself ran the multiplex PCR reads through MiXCR, one entry per CDR3 protein. The table includes approximately 540,000 distinct CDR3 sequences, about 11% detected once. This sample was also put to use in a study of T cells in Graves' hyperthyroidism and ophthalmopathy.

Specimen: peripheral blood mononuclear cells (PBMCs), collected at new diagnosis, from a patient treated with antithyroid drugs. These TCRs come from a woman aged 25 to 39 with Graves disease.

Many counts were recorded for this clonotype. This chain uses TRBV28 with TRBJ2-7; 9 bases agree with TRBD1. This CDR3 has 15 residues. Germline V lookup: CDR1 MDHEN, CDR2 SYDVKM. J lost 5 bases, V lost 0 bases, and 5 bases had no gene match. The CDR3 loop reads CASSLWGTGSNEQYF. The CDR3 DNA reads TGTGCCAGCAGTTTATGGGGGACAGGGTCCAACGAGCAGTACTTC.

This clonotype appeared a few times. The CDR3: CASSQDLGLVPTSYNEQFF. CDR3 nucleotide sequence: TGTGCCAGCAGCCAAGATCTGGGACTAGTTCCCACCTCCTACAATGAGCAGTTCTTC. V is TRBV3-1 and J is TRBJ2-1, with TRBD2 matching 8 bases. Germline CDR1 reads LGHDT; CDR2 reads YNNKEL (reference sequence). Unmatched junction bases numbered 10, after V lost 0 bases and J lost 0 bases. The length of the CDR3 is 19 residues.

V usage is TRBV15 and J usage is TRBJ2-1; 9 nucleotides agree with TRBD2. The CDR3 totals 14 residues. With V trimmed by 8 bases and J by 9 bases, 11 bases remained unmatched. Germline V lookup: CDR1 LNHNV, CDR2 YYDKDF (reference sequence). DNA for the CDR3: TGTGCCACCGCGCCTAGCGGGAATAGTTGTGAGCAGTTCTTC. Translated: CATAPSGNSCEQFF.

This clonotype occurred many times. The CDR3 DNA is TGTGCCAGCAGCTTAGGGGCCCGGAGCTCCTACGAGCAGTACTTC. This codes for CASSLGARSSYEQYF. The genes are TRBV7-8 and TRBJ2-7; D call uncertain. Germline-derived CDR1 and CDR2 are SGHVS and FQNEAQ. This CDR3 is built from 15 residues. With 1 base removed from V and 0 bases from J, the gap between germline ends came to 10 bases.

This clonotype was counted ten times or more. This chain joins TRBV19 and TRBJ2-3; TRBD2 matches 14 bases. This CDR3 contains 16 residues. The V gene end was trimmed by 5 bases and the J gene end by 4 bases; junction bases not matched to a gene: 5. CDR1 and CDR2 (germline): LNHDA, SQIVND (reference sequence). CDR3 coding DNA: TGTGCCAGTAGTTCGGGACTAGCGGGAGTTTCAGATACGCAGTATTTT. Amino acids: CASSSGLAGVSDTQYF.

The chain joins TRBV20-1 to TRBJ2-1; 8 bases agree with TRBD1. The germline gives CDR1 DFQATT, CDR2 SNEGSKA (reference sequence). J lost 4 bases, V lost 7 bases, and 15 bases had no gene match. This CDR3 spans 16 amino acids. The CDR3 loop reads CSGEMTGEVLYNEQFF. CDR3 bases: TGCAGTGGTGAGATGACAGGGGAGGTTTTGTACAATGAGCAGTTCTTC.

This clonotype was observed many times. J is TRBJ2-5 and V is TRBV19; D possibly uses TRBD1 or TRBD2 (5 bases each). CDR1 and CDR2 (germline): LNHDA, SQIVND (reference sequence). Trimming took off 0 bases at V and 8 bases at J, with 16 bases between the two ends. The CDR3 extends over 15 amino acids. The CDR3 is CASSIDLPPGHTQYF. The CDR3 region has the DNA TGTGCCAGTAGTATAGATCTTCCCCCGGGGCATACCCAGTACTTC.

In its sample, this clonotype was seen many times. The DNA is left out, because the CDR3 cannot be placed on it with certainty; the CDR3 is given as TCRdb lists it. This sequence joins TRBV7-2 and TRBJ2-1; the DNA was not used to check the table's D call, TRBD2. From its first to its last residue, the CDR3 has 16 amino acids. In germline, CDR1 is SGHTA, CDR2 FQGNSA. The CDR3 reads CASSLVGAGTSVSEFF.

This clonotype has only a few counts. The genes are TRBV19 and TRBJ2-7, with TRBD2 matching 7 bases. The germline V gene encodes CDR1 LNHDA and CDR2 SQIVND (reference sequence). Trimming at V came to 5 bases and at J to 5 bases, leaving 6 bases not matched to a gene. CDR3 size: 13 residues. The CDR3 bases are TGTGCCAGTAGTTCAATGGGGGGGGACGAGCAGTACTTC. Translation: CASSSMGGDEQYF.

This clonotype was observed many times. The chain employs TRBV7-2 and TRBJ2-5; 15 bases are shared with TRBD2. The tail of the sequence fits TRBJ2-1 better, so the J call may be wrong. The CDR3 loop spans 19 amino acids. CDR1 and CDR2 (germline): SGHTA, FQGNSA. CDR3 loop: CASSLALGLAGGIHNEQFF. The CDR3 DNA reads TGTGCCAGCAGCTTAGCGTTGGGACTAGCGGGAGGAATCCACAATGAGCAGTTCTTC.

At least ten counts were recorded for this clonotype. V gene TRBV5-1 combines with J gene TRBJ1-6; TRBD1 matches 8 bases. The V gene end was trimmed by 4 bases and the J gene end by 7 bases; junction bases not matched to a gene: 7. Germline CDR1 and CDR2: SGHRS and YFSETQ. The CDR3 loop spans 15 amino acids. For the CDR3, the DNA is TGCGCCAGCAGCACCGGACAGGGTACAAATTCACCCCTCCACTTT. Its protein product is CASSTGQGTNSPLHF.

This chain uses TRBV5-1 with TRBJ1-4; D possibly corresponds to TRBD1 (5 bases). V lost 2 bases, J lost 7 bases, and 9 bases lay in between. The CDR3 contains 13 residues. Germline CDR1 reads SGHRS; CDR2 reads YFSETQ. CDR3 nucleotide sequence: TGCGCCAGCAGCTTCCAGGGTGGTGAAAAACTGTTTTTT. This encodes CASSFQGGEKLFF.

There are many counts of this clonotype. The CDR3 here is CASSLTGQGGSQPQHF. The DNA of the CDR3 is TGTGCCAGCAGTTTAACAGGACAGGGAGGGAGTCAGCCCCAGCATTTT. J is TRBJ1-5 and V is TRBV28; 8 nucleotides line up with TRBD1. CDR3 length: 16 amino acids. J lost 6 bases, V lost 2 bases, and 9 bases had no gene match. Germline CDR1 reads MDHEN; CDR2 reads SYDVKM.

The chain joins TRBV28 to TRBJ2-2; 9 bases line up with TRBD1. The germline V gene encodes CDR1 MDHEN and CDR2 SYDVKM. J gave up 5 bases and V 3 bases, and 4 bases lay outside the gene matches. This CDR3 comprises 15 residues. CDR3 protein: CASSLVTGGTGELFF. The CDR3 region has the DNA TGTGCCAGCAGTTTGGTGACAGGGGGTACCGGGGAGCTGTTTTTT.